The clone carrying this TCR beta chain was picked up one time. The antigen is unknown. This CDR3 has 13 residues. V was shortened by 3 bases and J by 5 bases, with 11 bases between the two germline ends. Germline-derived CDR1 and CDR2 are SGHRS and YFSETQ. This sample is drawn from a study of CD8+CD57+ T cells in acquired aplastic anemia. Study in general: On average, sorted CD4+ and CD8+ cells gave 2.5 to 4 ug of DNA.

The use of genomic DNA as template underpinned the TCR beta VDJ and CDR3 profiling. TCRdb reprocessed the reads via MiXCR and lists one record per CDR3 protein. The table shows approximately 180,000 distinct CDR3 sequences, with 40% to 50% occurring only once. All sequencing subjects had displayed CD8+CD57+ cell expansion on flow cytometry. Regarding the study as a whole: Simpson's diversity of CD8+ cells was not significantly different in patients compared with controls.

V and J are TRBV5-1 and TRBJ1-1; no clear D. This clonotype was obtained from a human donor with aplastic anemia. Sequencing was performed on sorted CD4+, CD8+, or CD8+CD57+ T cells (not recorded which) from PBMCs. Here the CDR3 reads CASSSLLGTEAFF. The CDR3 region has the DNA TGCGCCAGCAGCTCCCTATTAGGGACTGAAGCTTTCTTT. Full variable domain (remainder filled in from reference TRBV5-1 and TRBJ1-1): KAGVTQTPRYLIKTRGQQVTLSCSPISGHRSVSWYQQTPGQGLQFLFEYFSETQRNKGNFPGRFSGRQFSNSRSEMNVSTLELGDSALYLCASSSLLGTEAFFGQGTRLTVV.